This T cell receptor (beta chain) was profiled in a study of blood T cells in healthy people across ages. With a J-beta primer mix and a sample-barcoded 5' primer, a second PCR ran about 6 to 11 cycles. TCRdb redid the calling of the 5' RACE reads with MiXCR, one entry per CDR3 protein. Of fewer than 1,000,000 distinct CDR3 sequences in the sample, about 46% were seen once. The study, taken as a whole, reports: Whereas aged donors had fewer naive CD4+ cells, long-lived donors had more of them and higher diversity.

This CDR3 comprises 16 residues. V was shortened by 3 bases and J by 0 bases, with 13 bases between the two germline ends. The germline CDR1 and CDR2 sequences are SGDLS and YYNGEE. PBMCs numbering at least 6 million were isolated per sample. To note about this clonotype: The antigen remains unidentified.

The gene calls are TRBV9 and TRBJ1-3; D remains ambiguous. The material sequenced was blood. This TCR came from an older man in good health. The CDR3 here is CASSAMISVSGNTIYF. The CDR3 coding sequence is TGTGCCAGCAGCGCCATGATTTCAGTCTCTGGAAACACCATATATTTT.